Listed below are T cell receptor beta chains from one sample, sequenced in a study of control samples from healthy donors and cancer patients. Method: immunoSEQ multiplex PCR; TCRdb's copy keeps in-frame clones and lacks some. The sample holds 30,000 or so clones, roughly 94% seen once. Sample: blood. Receptor source: a man aged 55 to 69 in good health. CDR3s include the opening cysteine and the closing phenylalanine or tryptophan. A D gene is named only where the DNA matches it firmly. The size of a clone is reported for some rows only, either as once, few or many, or as a class for expanded clones.

size	V	D	J	CDR3	DNA
NA	TRBV11-2	TRBD2	TRBJ2-3	CASSSGLAASSTQYF	TGTGCCAGCAGCTCAGGACTAGCGGCCAGTAGTACGCAGTATTTT
NA	TRBV20-1	NA	TRBJ2-7	CSASVSGIGYEQYF	TGCAGTGCTAGTGTTTCGGGAATCGGCTACGAGCAGTACTTC
NA	TRBV10-3	TRBD1	TRBJ1-1	CAISDAGGMNTEAFF	TGTGCCATCAGTGACGCAGGGGGAATGAACACTGAAGCTTTCTTT
NA	TRBV3-1/TRBV3-2	TRBD2	TRBJ2-3	CASRRTSGTDTQYF	TGTGCCAGCCGAAGGACTAGCGGCACAGATACGCAGTATTTT
NA	TRBV7-9	NA	TRBJ2-1	CASSFRDSPNEQFF	TGTGCCAGCAGCTTTCGGGACTCACCTAATGAGCAGTTCTTC
NA	TRBV7-9	NA	TRBJ1-1	CASSFRGGIATEAFF	TGTGCCAGCAGTTTCCGGGGGGGAATAGCCACTGAAGCTTTCTTT
NA	TRBV7-6	NA	TRBJ2-2	CASSLVQANTGELFF	TGTGCCAGCAGCTTAGTGCAGGCGAACACCGGGGAGCTGTTTTTT
NA	TRBV15	TRBD1	TRBJ1-3	CATSRAGTGGNTIYF	TGTGCCACCAGCAGAGCCGGGACAGGGGGAAACACCATATATTTT
NA	TRBV11-2	TRBD1	TRBJ1-1	CASSSDRGEAFF	TGTGCCAGCAGCTCGGACAGGGGAGAAGCTTTCTTT
NA	TRBV4-1	TRBD1	TRBJ2-1	CASSQEGQGVSLDLVF	TGCGCCAGCAGCCAAGAAGGGCAGGGGGTATCCTTGGATCTAGTCTTC
NA	TRBV7-9	NA	TRBJ1-6	CASSSRTISPLHF	TGTGCCAGCAGCTCCCGGACCATTTCACCCCTCCACTTT
NA	TRBV7-9	NA	TRBJ1-1	CASSSSGAPSITEAFF	TGTGCCAGCAGCTCTTCGGGGGCGCCTAGTATCACTGAAGCTTTCTTT
NA	TRBV19	NA	TRBJ2-1	CASRPGRNYNEQFF	TGTGCCAGTAGGCCAGGGAGAAACTACAATGAGCAGTTCTTC
NA	TRBV19	NA	TRBJ2-1	CASSGQIYNEQFF	TGTGCCAGTTCGGGACAAATTTACAATGAGCAGTTCTTC
NA	TRBV6-4	NA	TRBJ1-6	CASSANGRGRPLHF	TGTGCCAGCAGTGCAAACGGACGCGGGCGTCCCCTCCACTTT
NA	TRBV11-2	NA	TRBJ2-1	CASSLELTANEQFF	TGTGCCAGCAGCTTAGAGTTGACCGCCAATGAGCAGTTCTTC
NA	TRBV5-1	TRBD1	TRBJ1-4	CASSAQGESEKLFF	TGCGCCAGCAGCGCCCAGGGGGAAAGCGAAAAACTGTTTTTT
NA	TRBV7-2	NA	TRBJ2-7	CASSRDWSSYEQYF	TGTGCCAGCAGCCGGGACTGGAGCTCCTACGAGCAGTACTTC
once	TRBV7-2	NA	TRBJ1-2	CASSTDQKGGYTF	TGTGCCAGCAGCACAGACCAAAAGGGGGGCTACACCTTC
NA	TRBV7-2	NA	TRBJ1-1	CASSLVWGPSLNTEAFF	TGTGCCAGCAGCTTAGTTTGGGGACCTTCACTGAACACTGAAGCTTTCTTT
NA	TRBV11-2	TRBD2	TRBJ2-5	CASSLTSGGSTQYF	TGTGCCAGCAGCTTAACTAGCGGGGGGTCGACCCAGTACTTC
NA	TRBV19	TRBD2	TRBJ2-1	CASSVQLAGGRNEQFF	TGTGCCAGTAGTGTACAACTAGCGGGGGGGCGCAATGAGCAGTTCTTC
NA	TRBV28	NA	TRBJ1-2	CASRVLGYGYTF	TGTGCCAGCAGGGTTCTTGGCTATGGCTACACCTTC
NA	TRBV4-1	NA	TRBJ1-1	CASSRERQAPNRAFF	TGCGCCAGCAGCCGAGAAAGACAGGCGCCAAACCGAGCTTTCTTT
NA	TRBV9	TRBD1	TRBJ2-2	CASSVGGQGPSLFF	TGTGCCAGCAGCGTAGGGGGACAGGGCCCCTCGCTGTTTTTT
NA	TRBV28	NA	TRBJ1-1	CASSGSRGEAFF	TGTGCCAGCAGCGGGAGCAGGGGTGAAGCTTTCTTT